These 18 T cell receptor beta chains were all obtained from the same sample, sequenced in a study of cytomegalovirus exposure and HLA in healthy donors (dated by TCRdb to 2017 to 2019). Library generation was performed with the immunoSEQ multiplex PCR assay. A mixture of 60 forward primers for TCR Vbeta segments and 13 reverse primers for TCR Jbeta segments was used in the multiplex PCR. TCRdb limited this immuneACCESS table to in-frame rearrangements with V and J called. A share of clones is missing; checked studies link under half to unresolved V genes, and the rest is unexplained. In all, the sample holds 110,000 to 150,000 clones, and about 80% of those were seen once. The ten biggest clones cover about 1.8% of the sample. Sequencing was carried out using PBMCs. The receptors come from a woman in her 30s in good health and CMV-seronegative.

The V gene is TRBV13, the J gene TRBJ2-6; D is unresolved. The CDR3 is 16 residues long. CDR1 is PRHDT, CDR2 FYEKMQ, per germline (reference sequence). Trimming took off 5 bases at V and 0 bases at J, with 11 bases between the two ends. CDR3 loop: CASSPYSFSGANVLTF. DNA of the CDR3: TGTGCCAGCAGCCCGTATAGTTTCTCTGGGGCCAACGTCCTGACTTTC.

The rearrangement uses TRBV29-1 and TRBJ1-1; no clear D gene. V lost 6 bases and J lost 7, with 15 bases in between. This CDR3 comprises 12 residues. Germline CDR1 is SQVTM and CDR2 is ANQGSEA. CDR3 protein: CSVSMEGVEAFF. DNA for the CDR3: TGCAGCGTCTCAATGGAGGGTGTTGAAGCTTTCTTT.

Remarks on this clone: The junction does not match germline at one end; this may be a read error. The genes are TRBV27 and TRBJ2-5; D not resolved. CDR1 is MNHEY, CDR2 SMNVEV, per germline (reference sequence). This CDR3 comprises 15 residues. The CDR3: CAGSLSKLGGETQYF. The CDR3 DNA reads TGTGCCGGCAGTTTATCGAAGCTAGGCGGAGAGACCCAGTACTTC.

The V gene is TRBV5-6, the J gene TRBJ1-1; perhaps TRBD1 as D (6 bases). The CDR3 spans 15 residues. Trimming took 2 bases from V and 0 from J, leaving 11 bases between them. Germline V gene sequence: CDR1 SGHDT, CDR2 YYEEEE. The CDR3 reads CASSFLQGVNTEAFF. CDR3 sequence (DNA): TGTGCCAGCAGCTTTTTACAGGGTGTGAACACTGAAGCTTTCTTT.

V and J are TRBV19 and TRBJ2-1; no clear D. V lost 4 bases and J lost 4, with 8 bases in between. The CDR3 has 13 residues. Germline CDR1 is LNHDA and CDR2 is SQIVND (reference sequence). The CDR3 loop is CASSNQEYNEQFF. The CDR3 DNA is TGTGCCAGTAGTAACCAGGAATACAATGAGCAGTTCTTC.

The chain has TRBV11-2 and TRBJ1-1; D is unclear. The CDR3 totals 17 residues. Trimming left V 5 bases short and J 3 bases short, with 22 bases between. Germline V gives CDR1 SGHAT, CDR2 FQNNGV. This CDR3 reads CASSPHPTILIDTEAFF. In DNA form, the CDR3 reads TGTGCCAGCAGCCCCCACCCAACAATTTTGATTGACACTGAAGCTTTCTTT.

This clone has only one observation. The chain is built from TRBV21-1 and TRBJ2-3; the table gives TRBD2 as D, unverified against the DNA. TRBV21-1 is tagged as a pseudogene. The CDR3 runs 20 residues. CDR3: CASSPLWSGGYARSTDTQYF. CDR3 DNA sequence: TGTGCCAGCAGCCCCCTTTGGAGCGGGGGGTACGCTAGGAGCACAGATACGCAGTATTTT.

This CDR3 reads CSVWRQVNTEAFF. The CDR3 region has the DNA TGCAGCGTCTGGAGGCAGGTCAACACTGAAGCTTTCTTT. The chain joins TRBV29-1 to TRBJ1-1, with unresolved D. Germline lookup yields CDR1 SQVTM and CDR2 ANQGSEA. The CDR3 consists of 13 residues. The V end was cut by 6 bases, the J end by 2 bases, with 13 bases between.

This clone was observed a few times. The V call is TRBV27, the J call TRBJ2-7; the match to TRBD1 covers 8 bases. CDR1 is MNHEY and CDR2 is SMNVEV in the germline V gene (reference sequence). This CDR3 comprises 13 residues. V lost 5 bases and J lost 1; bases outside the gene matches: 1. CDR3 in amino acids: CASSGQGSYEQYF. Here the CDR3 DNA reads TGTGCCAGCAGTGGACAGGGTTCCTACGAGCAGTACTTC.

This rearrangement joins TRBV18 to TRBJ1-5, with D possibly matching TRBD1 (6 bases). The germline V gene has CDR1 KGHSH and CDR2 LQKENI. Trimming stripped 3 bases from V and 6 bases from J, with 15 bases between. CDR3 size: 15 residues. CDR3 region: CASSPNQGIGQPQHF. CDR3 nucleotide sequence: TGTGCCAGCTCACCCAACCAGGGGATCGGTCAGCCCCAGCATTTT.

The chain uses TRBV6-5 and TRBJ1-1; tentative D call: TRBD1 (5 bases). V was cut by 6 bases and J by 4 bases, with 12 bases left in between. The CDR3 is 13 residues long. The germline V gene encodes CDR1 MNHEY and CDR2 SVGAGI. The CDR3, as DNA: TGTGCCAGCAGAAATGGGGGGGGCACTGAAGCTTTCTTT. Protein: CASRNGGGTEAFF.

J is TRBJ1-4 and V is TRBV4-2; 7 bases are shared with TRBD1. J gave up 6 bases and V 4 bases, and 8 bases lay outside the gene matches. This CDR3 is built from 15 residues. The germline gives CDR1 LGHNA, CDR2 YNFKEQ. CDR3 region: CASSRGGRVDEKLFF. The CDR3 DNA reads TGTGCCAGCAGCCGAGGGGGCAGGGTGGATGAAAAACTGTTTTTT.

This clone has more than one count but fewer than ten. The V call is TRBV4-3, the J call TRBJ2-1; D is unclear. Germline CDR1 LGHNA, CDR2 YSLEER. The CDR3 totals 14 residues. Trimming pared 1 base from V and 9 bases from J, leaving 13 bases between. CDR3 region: CASSQGAQTSEQFF. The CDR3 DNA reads TGCGCCAGCAGCCAAGGGGCCCAGACCAGTGAGCAGTTCTTC.

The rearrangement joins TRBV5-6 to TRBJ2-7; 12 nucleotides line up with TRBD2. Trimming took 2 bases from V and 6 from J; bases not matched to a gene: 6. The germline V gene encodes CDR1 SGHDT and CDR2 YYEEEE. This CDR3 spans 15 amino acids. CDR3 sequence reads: CASSFLAGGPSEQYF. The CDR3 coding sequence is TGTGCCAGCAGCTTTCTAGCGGGGGGGCCGAGCGAGCAGTACTTC.

The CDR3 DNA reads TGTGCCAGCAGTTACGATGCGGATACGCAGTATTTT. Translation gives CASSYDADTQYF. The V and J genes are TRBV6-5 and TRBJ2-3; D uncertain. Germline loops: CDR1 MNHEY, CDR2 SVGAGI. The V and J ends lost 2 bases and 6 bases respectively, with 6 bases between them. The CDR3 has 12 amino acids.

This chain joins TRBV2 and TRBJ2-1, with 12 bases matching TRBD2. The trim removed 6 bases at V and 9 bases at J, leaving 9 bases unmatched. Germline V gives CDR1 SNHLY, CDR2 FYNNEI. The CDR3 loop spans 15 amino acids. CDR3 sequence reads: CASRLETSGGGEQFF. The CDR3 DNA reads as TGTGCCAGCAGATTAGAGACTAGCGGGGGAGGTGAGCAGTTCTTC.

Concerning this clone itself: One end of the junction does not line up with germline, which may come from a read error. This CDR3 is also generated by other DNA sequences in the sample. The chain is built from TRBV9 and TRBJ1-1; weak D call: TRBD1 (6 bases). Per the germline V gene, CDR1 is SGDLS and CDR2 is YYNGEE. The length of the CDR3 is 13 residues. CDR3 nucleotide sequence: TGTGCCAGCAGTGTAGGTACAGGGCCCGAAGCTTTCTTT. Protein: CASSVGTGPEAFF.

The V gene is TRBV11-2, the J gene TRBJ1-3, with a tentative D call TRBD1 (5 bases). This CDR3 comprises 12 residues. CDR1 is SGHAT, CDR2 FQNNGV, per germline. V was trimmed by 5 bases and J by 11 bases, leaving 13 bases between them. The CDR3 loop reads CASSVPQGPIYF. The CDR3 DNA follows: TGTGCCAGCAGCGTCCCCCAGGGTCCCATATATTTT. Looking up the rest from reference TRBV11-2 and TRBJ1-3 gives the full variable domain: EAGVAQSPRYKIIEKRQSVAFWCNPISGHATLYWYQQILGQGPKLLIQFQNNGVVDDSQLPKDRFSAERLKGVDSTLKIQPAKLEDSAVYLCASSVPQGPIYFGEGSWLTVV.